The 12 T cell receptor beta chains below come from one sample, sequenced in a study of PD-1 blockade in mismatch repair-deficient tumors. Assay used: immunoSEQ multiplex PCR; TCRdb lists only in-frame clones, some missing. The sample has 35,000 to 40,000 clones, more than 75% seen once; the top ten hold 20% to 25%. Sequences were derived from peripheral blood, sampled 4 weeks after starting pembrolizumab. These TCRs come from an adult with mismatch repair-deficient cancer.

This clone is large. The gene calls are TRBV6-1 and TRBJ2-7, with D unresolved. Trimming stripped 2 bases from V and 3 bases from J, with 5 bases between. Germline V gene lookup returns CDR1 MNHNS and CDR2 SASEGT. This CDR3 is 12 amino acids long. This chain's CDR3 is CASSESGYEQYF. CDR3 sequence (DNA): TGTGCCAGCAGTGAATCTGGCTACGAGCAGTACTTC.

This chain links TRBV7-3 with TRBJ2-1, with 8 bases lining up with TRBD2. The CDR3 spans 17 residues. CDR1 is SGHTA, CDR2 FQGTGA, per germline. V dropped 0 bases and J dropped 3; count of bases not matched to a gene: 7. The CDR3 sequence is CASSLTPWTSSYNEQFF. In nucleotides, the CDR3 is TGTGCCAGCAGCTTAACCCCCTGGACTAGCAGCTACAATGAGCAGTTCTTC.

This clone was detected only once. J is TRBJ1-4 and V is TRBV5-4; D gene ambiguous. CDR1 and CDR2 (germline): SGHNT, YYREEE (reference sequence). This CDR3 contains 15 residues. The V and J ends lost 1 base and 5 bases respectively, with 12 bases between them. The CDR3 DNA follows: TGTGCCAGCAGCTTGAAAGGCAGGAAAAATGAAAAACTGTTTTTT. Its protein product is CASSLKGRKNEKLFF.

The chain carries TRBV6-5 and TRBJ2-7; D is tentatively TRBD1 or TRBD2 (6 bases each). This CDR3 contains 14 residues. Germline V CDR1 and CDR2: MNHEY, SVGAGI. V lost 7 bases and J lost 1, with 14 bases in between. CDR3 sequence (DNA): TGTGCCAGCAACCAAGGGGGGTCTTCCTACGAGCAGTACTTC. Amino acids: CASNQGGSSYEQYF.

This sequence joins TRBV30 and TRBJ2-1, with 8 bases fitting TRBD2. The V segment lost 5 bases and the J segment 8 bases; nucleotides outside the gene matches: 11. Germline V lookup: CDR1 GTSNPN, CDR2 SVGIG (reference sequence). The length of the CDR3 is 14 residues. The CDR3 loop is CAWAAGARLYEQFF. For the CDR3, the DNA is TGTGCCTGGGCAGCGGGAGCGCGTTTGTATGAGCAGTTCTTC.

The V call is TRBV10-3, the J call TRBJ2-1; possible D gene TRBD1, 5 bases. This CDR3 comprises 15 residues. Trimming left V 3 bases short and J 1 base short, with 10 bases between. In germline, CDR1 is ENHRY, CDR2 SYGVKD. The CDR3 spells CAISDHRRSYNEQFF. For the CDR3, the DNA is TGTGCCATCAGTGATCACAGGAGATCCTACAATGAGCAGTTCTTC.

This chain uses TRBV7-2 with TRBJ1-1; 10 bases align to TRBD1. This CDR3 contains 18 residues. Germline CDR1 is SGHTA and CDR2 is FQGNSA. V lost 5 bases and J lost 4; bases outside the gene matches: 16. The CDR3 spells CASSPSPLGTGVGTEAFF. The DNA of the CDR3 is TGTGCCAGCAGCCCTTCCCCACTTGGGACAGGGGTGGGCACTGAAGCTTTCTTT.

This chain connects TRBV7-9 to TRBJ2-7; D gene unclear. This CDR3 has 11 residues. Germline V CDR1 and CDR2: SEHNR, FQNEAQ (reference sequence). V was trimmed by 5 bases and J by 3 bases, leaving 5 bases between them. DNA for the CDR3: TGTGCCAGCAGCCCGAGCTACGAGCAGTACTTC. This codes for CASSPSYEQYF.

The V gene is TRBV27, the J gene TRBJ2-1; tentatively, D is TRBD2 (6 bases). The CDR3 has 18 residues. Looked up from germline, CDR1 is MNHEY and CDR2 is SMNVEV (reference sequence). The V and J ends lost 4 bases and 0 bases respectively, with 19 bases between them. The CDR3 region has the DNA TGTGCCAGCAGTTCTATTTGGCTAGCGACGAGCTCCTACAATGAGCAGTTCTTC. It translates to CASSSIWLATSSYNEQFF.

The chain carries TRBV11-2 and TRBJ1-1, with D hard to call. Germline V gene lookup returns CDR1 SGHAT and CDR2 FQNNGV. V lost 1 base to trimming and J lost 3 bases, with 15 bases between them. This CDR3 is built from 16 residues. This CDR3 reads CASSLVGFKSDTEAFF. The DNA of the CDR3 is TGTGCCAGCAGCTTAGTGGGGTTTAAGTCGGACACTGAAGCTTTCTTT. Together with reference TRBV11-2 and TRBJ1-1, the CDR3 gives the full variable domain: EAGVAQSPRYKIIEKRQSVAFWCNPISGHATLYWYQQILGQGPKLLIQFQNNGVVDDSQLPKDRFSAERLKGVDSTLKIQPAKLEDSAVYLCASSLVGFKSDTEAFFGQGTRLTVV.

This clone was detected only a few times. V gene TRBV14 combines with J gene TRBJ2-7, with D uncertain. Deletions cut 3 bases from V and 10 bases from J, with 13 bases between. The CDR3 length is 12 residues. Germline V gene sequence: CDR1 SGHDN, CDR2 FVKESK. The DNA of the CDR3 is TGTGCCAGCAGCCAGCCCCACCTCCAACAGTACTTC. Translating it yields CASSQPHLQQYF.

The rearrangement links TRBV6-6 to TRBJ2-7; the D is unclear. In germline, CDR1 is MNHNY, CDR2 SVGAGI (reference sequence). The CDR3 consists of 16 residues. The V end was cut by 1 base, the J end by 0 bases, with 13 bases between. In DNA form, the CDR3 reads TGTGCCAGCAGTTACTTGCCCCCTAGGACCTCCTACGAGCAGTACTTC. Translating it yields CASSYLPPRTSYEQYF.